This TCR beta chain was sequenced for a study of regulatory T cells in long-lasting Graves disease. Study findings and constraints: Sample size was small, which may have lowered accuracy. Reduced TCR diversity was observed in persistent Graves' patients versus newly diagnosed patients.

This clonotype has a handful of counts. Its antigen remains unknown. Construction of the TCR beta libraries employed iRepertoire HTBI primers in conjunction with Arm-PCR of CDR3 regions. TCRdb processed the multiplex PCR reads anew with MiXCR; each CDR3 protein has one entry. The sample yields some 340,000 distinct CDR3 sequences, about 11% seen once. The sample's time point: newly diagnosed GD, antithyroid drugs for less than 3 months. Extracted PBMC RNA gave rise to the TCR library. The data also belong to a second study, concerning T cells in Graves' hyperthyroidism and ophthalmopathy. That source adds: Those patients with uncontrolled infection, other autoimmune disease, pregnancy or lactation were excluded. HTBI primers drove first-round RT-PCR of the TCR CDR3.

This sequence originates from a woman under 30 with Graves disease. The sample in question was peripheral blood mononuclear cells (PBMCs), obtained at new diagnosis, from a patient treated with antithyroid drugs.

The CDR3 coding sequence is TGTGCCACTCCCGCCCCGCCCCCGAGCTCCTACAATGAGCAGTTCTTC. Translating gives CATPAPPPSSYNEQFF. The chain has TRBV24-1 and TRBJ2-1; D uncertain. The CDR3 contains 16 residues. Germline lookup yields CDR1 KGHDR and CDR2 SFDVKD. Trimming took 10 bases from V and 0 from J, leaving 18 bases between them.